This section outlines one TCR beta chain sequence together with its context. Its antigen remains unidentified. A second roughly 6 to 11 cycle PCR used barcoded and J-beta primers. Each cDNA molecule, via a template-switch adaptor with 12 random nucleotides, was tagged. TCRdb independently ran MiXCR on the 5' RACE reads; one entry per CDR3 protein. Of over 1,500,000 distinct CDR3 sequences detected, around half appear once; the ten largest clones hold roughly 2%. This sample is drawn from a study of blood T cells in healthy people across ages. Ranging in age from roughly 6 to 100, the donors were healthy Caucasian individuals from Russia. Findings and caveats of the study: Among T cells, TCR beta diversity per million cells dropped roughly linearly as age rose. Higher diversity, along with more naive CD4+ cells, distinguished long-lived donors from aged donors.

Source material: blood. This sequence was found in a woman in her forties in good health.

The CDR3 nucleotides are TGTGCCACCAGTGACCCAGGGGCCAACACTGAAGCTTTCTTT. This codes for CATSDPGANTEAFF. The rearrangement links TRBV24-1 to TRBJ1-1, with D possibly TRBD1 on 6 matching bases. CDR1 and CDR2 (germline): KGHDR, SFDVKD. This CDR3 has 14 residues. Trimming left V 4 bases short and J 2 bases short, with 10 bases between.